The entry below gives a single TCR beta chain sequence along with its context. This clone's antigen is unknown. Base qualities are not at hand, and no much larger clone is one base apart. The data derive from a study of monozygotic twins with cystic fibrosis (dated by TCRdb to the early 2020s). Broadly, across the study: About 3 micrograms of fragmented DNA went through roughly 15 PCR cycles to produce barcoded libraries. To assess genetic influence on V and J gene usage, the study compared TCR beta repertoires within and across 16 monozygotic twin pairs with cystic fibrosis. The cohort comprised ten female and six male twin pairs aged about 2.0 to 40 years, median around 8.6 years, mostly children and adolescents. Twins were ranked among some 1,000 cohort participants for weight-for-height and FEVPerc (FEV1 disease centile) at the day of blood sampling. Data for three of the twin pairs had been reported previously in another context.

The twin pairs came from the European Cystic Fibrosis Twin and Sibling Study Cohort, which recruited patients from 150 or so CF clinics across 14 European countries. Zygosity and CFTR genotype were verified in-house, and zygosity was tested by multiplex PCR of nine short tandem repeat loci. Peripheral blood was taken from each twin, and clinical parameters were recorded on the day of blood sampling. Genomic DNA was isolated from peripheral blood cells with phenol/chloroform and kept in TE buffer at 4 degrees C. Study-level results and caveats: The cohort was small, and no association was found between shared CDR3 numbers and age, concordance or disease severity. Significantly higher nucleotide-identical clonotype sharing was observed within monozygotic CF twin pairs than between unrelated CF individuals (P = 0.000026, Mann-Whitney). Simpson clonality was generally low (median about 0.0087), which suggests a naive-dominated repertoire, and clonality was higher in the most severely affected patients. V gene usage was most similar to the co-twin in 13 of 16 pairs, and J usage was most similar to the co-twin in 8 of 16 pairs, which suggests genetic constraints.

TCR beta CDR3 regions were amplified by multiplex PCR with the immunoSEQ immune profiling system according to the manufacturer's instructions. Sequencing was performed on an Illumina NextSeq system. Per the original workflow: Sequence data were processed on the immunoSEQ Analyzer platform, and clonality was calculated as the square root of Simpson's index of productive rearrangements. V and J usage similarity was measured by Jensen-Shannon distance, and CDR3 generation probabilities were computed with OLGA. The researchers looked up shared CDR3 sequences in the immuneACCESS database (August 2020) and in VDJdb (December 2020). Imported from immuneACCESS, the table was reduced by TCRdb to in-frame sequences with V and J called. These copies leave out some clones; in studies compared against another copy, an unresolved V gene accounts for under half, and the cause of the remainder is not known. That table supplies the V and J calls and clone size; D and trimming were determined from the DNA. The sample table lists approximately 32,000 clones, around 96% of them with a count of one. The top ten hold 0.15% to 0.2% of the sample.

Including cysteine and phenylalanine, the CDR3 has 13 amino acids. Only CDR3 DNA remains: 39 bases, in frame from the first base. V is clipped by 4 bases and J by 7 bases, and the sequence between their germline boundaries is 11 bases long. Looking up the germline V gene yields CDR1 SNHLY and CDR2 FYNNEI. The TCR was taken from a girl under 10 years old with cystic fibrosis. The sample comprised blood. The chain uses TRBV2 and TRBJ1-5; the D gene is perhaps TRBD1, on 5 matching bases. The sequenced DNA is TGTGCCAGCAGTGCGATGGGGGGGCAGCCCCAGCATTTT. Its translation reads: CASSAMGGQPQHF.